This T cell receptor beta chain was retrieved from a study of blood T cell repertoires in COVID-19. Assay used: immunoSEQ multiplex PCR; TCRdb lists only in-frame clones, some missing. This sample has under 200,000 clones; roughly 80% occur once, and the top ten carry nearly 8%. This CDR3 is built from 15 residues. V was pared by 0 bases and J by 1 base, with 7 bases between. Germline CDR1 and CDR2: SGHTA and FQGTGA. Donors in Cohort 3 who had recovered were those with two negative PCRs, healthcare professional clearance, or resolution of their symptoms. The material sequenced was PBMCs or T cells enriched from blood (not recorded which). The sequence was collected from a woman between 45 and 65 years old who had recovered from COVID-19. The chain is built from TRBV7-3 and TRBJ1-3, with no clear D. The CDR3 DNA is TGTGCCAGCAGCTTAACTGCCGGGTCTGGAAACACCATATATTTT. Protein sequence: CASSLTAGSGNTIYF.